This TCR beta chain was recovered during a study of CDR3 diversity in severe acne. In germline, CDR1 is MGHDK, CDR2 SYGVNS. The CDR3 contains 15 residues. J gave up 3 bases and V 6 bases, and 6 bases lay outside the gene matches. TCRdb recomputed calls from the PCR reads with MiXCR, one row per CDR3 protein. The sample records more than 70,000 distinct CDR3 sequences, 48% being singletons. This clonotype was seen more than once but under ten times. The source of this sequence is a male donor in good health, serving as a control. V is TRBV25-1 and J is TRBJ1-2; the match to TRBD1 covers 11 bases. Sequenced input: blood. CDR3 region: CASSSTGQGDYGYTF. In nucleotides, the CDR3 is TGTGCCAGCAGCTCAACGGGACAGGGGGACTATGGCTACACCTTC.